The 29 T cell receptor beta chains below all came from one sample that was sequenced in a study of shared clonotypes between healthy human individuals. Here immunoSEQ multiplex PCR was the method, and the copy in TCRdb shows in-frame clones only, minus some. The table shows 1,400,000 or so clones, with approximately 98.5% occurring only once. Sample: naive CD4+ T cells sorted from blood. Subset reported: CD45RA+ positively selected. The receptors here all came from a man younger than 45 in good health.

The chain combines TRBV27 with TRBJ2-1; TRBD2 agrees at 7 bases. The trim removed 6 bases at V and 8 bases at J, leaving 7 bases unmatched. Germline V lookup: CDR1 MNHEY, CDR2 SMNVEV (reference sequence). This CDR3 region has 13 residues. CDR3 nucleotides: TGTGCCAGCAGGGGCGGGAGTTTCTATGAGCAGTTCTTC. Translating gives CASRGGSFYEQFF.

The chain couples TRBV6-5 to TRBJ2-7; tentatively, D is TRBD1 or TRBD2 (6 bases each). The germline CDR1 and CDR2 sequences are MNHEY and SVGAGI. The CDR3 loop spans 14 amino acids. Trimming took off 7 bases at V and 3 bases at J, with 16 bases between the two ends. The CDR3 loop reads CASIGTDRNYEQYF. The CDR3 nucleotides read TGTGCCAGCATTGGGACTGACAGGAACTACGAGCAGTACTTC.

The chain has TRBV5-5 and TRBJ1-5; D call uncertain. Trimming took off 6 bases at V and 2 bases at J, with 12 bases between the two ends. Germline CDR1 is SGHKS and CDR2 is YYEKEE (reference sequence). The CDR3 loop spans 14 amino acids. CDR3 sequence: CASTKGGRNQPQHF. In nucleotides, the CDR3 is TGTGCCAGCACCAAGGGCGGACGCAATCAGCCCCAGCATTTT.

The chain combines TRBV5-5 with TRBJ1-5; D is ambiguous. The V gene lost 4 bases and the J gene lost 6 bases, with 14 bases spanning the gap. This CDR3 contains 14 residues. Per the germline V gene, CDR1 is SGHKS and CDR2 is YYEKEE (reference sequence). CDR3 sequence (DNA): TGTGCCAGCAGCCTTCGAGACCGGGCTCAGCCCCAGCATTTT. Translating gives CASSLRDRAQPQHF.

Note on this clone: Other DNA variants within this sample encode the same CDR3. This chain links TRBV18 with TRBJ2-1; 8 nucleotides match TRBD2. The length of the CDR3 is 15 residues. The junction had 3 bases not matched to a gene; V was cut back by 4 bases and J by 1 base. CDR1 and CDR2 from the germline V gene are KGHSH and LQKENI. CDR3 in amino acids: CASSQSGSSYNEQFF. CDR3 sequence (DNA): TGTGCCAGCTCACAAAGCGGGAGTTCCTACAATGAGCAGTTCTTC.

The chain recombines TRBV2 with TRBJ2-3; D might be TRBD1 (5 bases). Trimming took 7 bases from V and 1 from J, leaving 9 bases between them. Germline assignment: CDR1 SNHLY and CDR2 FYNNEI. There are 13 residues in the CDR3. For the CDR3, the DNA is TGTGCCAGCATGGACACCCGCACAGATACGCAGTATTTT. It codes for CASMDTRTDTQYF.

The V and J genes are TRBV10-3 and TRBJ2-7; D may be TRBD1 (6 bases). CDR1 and CDR2 from the germline V gene are ENHRY and SYGVKD. V gave up 3 bases and J gave up 0 bases, with 18 bases separating them. CDR3 size: 17 residues. CDR3 DNA: TGTGCCATCAGTGACCCAGGACAGTCCTTTCCCTCCTACGAGCAGTACTTC. It specifies CAISDPGQSFPSYEQYF.

V is TRBV10-3 and J is TRBJ2-2; TRBD1 is a possible D gene (5 bases). The germline V gene has CDR1 ENHRY and CDR2 SYGVKD. Deletions cut 6 bases from V and 1 base from J, with 6 bases between. CDR3 length equals 13 residues. The CDR3 nucleotides read TGTGCCATCAGGGACAAGAACACCGGGGAGCTGTTTTTT. Translation gives CAIRDKNTGELFF.

Only one count was recorded for this clone. The V call is TRBV4-3, the J call TRBJ1-1; TRBD1 matches 9 bases. Germline loops: CDR1 LGHNA, CDR2 YSLEER. After removal of 0 bases from V and 3 bases from J, the junction contained 2 bases not matched to a gene. The CDR3 is 15 residues long. The CDR3 protein is CASSQDWTGDTEAFF. The CDR3 DNA reads as TGCGCCAGCAGCCAAGACTGGACAGGGGACACTGAAGCTTTCTTT.

This rearrangement joins TRBV5-1 to TRBJ2-3, with 8 bases identical to TRBD2. The CDR3 runs 14 residues. The V gene end was trimmed by 6 bases and the J gene end by 0 bases; junction bases not matched to a gene: 3. Looked up from germline, CDR1 is SGHRS and CDR2 is YFSETQ. The CDR3 bases are TGCGCCAGCACACGGGAGGGGAGCACAGATACGCAGTATTTT. Translation gives CASTREGSTDTQYF.

The CDR3 sequence is CASKEGDGYTGELFF. The CDR3 DNA follows: TGTGCCAGCAAGGAAGGGGATGGGTACACCGGGGAGCTGTTTTTT. The rearrangement links TRBV2 to TRBJ2-2; tentative D call: TRBD1 (5 bases). Trimming took 7 bases from V and 3 from J, leaving 15 bases between them. Germline loops: CDR1 SNHLY, CDR2 FYNNEI. The CDR3 loop spans 15 amino acids.

The V and J genes are TRBV18 and TRBJ1-1; D is ambiguous. V lost 2 bases to trimming and J lost 1 base, with 11 bases between them. Per the germline V gene, CDR1 is KGHSH and CDR2 is LQKENI. CDR3 size: 15 residues. The DNA of the CDR3 is TGTGCCAGCTCACCATTGGTAGGGCGGAACACTGAAGCTTTCTTT. This gives the protein CASSPLVGRNTEAFF.

V is TRBV5-6 and J is TRBJ2-7; D is unresolved. The CDR3 sequence is 14 residues long. Deletions cut 1 base from V and 6 bases from J, with 14 bases between. Germline loops: CDR1 SGHDT, CDR2 YYEEEE. CDR3 DNA: TGTGCCAGCAGCTTGCGATTAGCTCCTGCCGAGCAGTACTTC. This sequence encodes CASSLRLAPAEQYF.

The chain has TRBV18 and TRBJ2-3; 8 bases are shared with TRBD1. J lost 9 bases, V lost 9 bases, and 11 bases had no gene match. This CDR3 spans 13 amino acids. Germline-derived CDR1 and CDR2 are KGHSH and LQKENI. CDR3 sequence: CASCEWTGNTQYF. In DNA form, the CDR3 reads TGTGCCAGTTGTGAATGGACAGGGAACACGCAGTATTTT.

The V gene is TRBV7-3, the J gene TRBJ2-5; D assignment may be TRBD1 or TRBD2 (6 bases each). Germline CDR1 SGHTA, CDR2 FQGTGA. The V gene lost 1 base and the J gene lost 4 bases, with 13 bases spanning the gap. The CDR3 covers 15 residues. The CDR3 reads CASSLRQGRGETQYF. The CDR3 DNA reads TGTGCCAGCAGCTTAAGGCAGGGGCGGGGAGAGACCCAGTACTTC.

The chain has TRBV5-1 and TRBJ2-7, with TRBD2 matching 10 bases. The germline CDR1 and CDR2 sequences are SGHRS and YFSETQ. The J segment lost 5 bases and the V segment lost 3 bases, leaving 11 bases of the junction unmatched. The CDR3 consists of 16 residues. The CDR3 DNA sequence: TGCGCCAGCAGCTCGTCTAGCGGGAGCCCCAGTAACGAGCAGTACTTC. Translating gives CASSSSSGSPSNEQYF.

The chain employs TRBV28 and TRBJ2-1; D perhaps matches TRBD1 (6 bases). Germline CDR1 reads MDHEN; CDR2 reads SYDVKM. Trimming pared 4 bases from V and 0 bases from J, leaving 16 bases between. The length of the CDR3 is 17 residues. The DNA of the CDR3 is TGTGCCAGCAGTTCACCCGGGGACACGAGCTCCTACAATGAGCAGTTCTTC. Amino acids: CASSSPGDTSSYNEQFF.

The chain carries TRBV7-8 and TRBJ2-7, with D perhaps assigned TRBD1 or TRBD2 (6 bases each). With 3 bases removed from V and 3 bases from J, the gap between germline ends came to 12 bases. The CDR3 has 14 amino acids. CDR1 and CDR2 (germline): SGHVS, FQNEAQ. This chain's CDR3 is CASSFRGVGYEQYF. In DNA form, the CDR3 reads TGTGCCAGCAGCTTTAGGGGGGTTGGCTACGAGCAGTACTTC. The full variable domain, completed using reference TRBV7-8 and TRBJ2-7, is GAGVSQSPRYKVAKRGQDVALRCDPISGHVSLFWYQQALGQGPEFLTYFQNEAQLDKSGLPSDRFFAERPEGSVSTLKIQRTQQEDSAVYLCASSFRGVGYEQYFGPGTRLTVT.

The rearrangement uses TRBV7-7 and TRBJ2-7, with D possibly matching TRBD2 (6 bases). CDR3 length: 13 amino acids. V was clipped by 4 bases and J by 7 bases, with 14 bases between them. The germline CDR1 and CDR2 sequences are SSHAT and FNYEAQ (reference sequence). The CDR3 sequence is CASSWGELGEQYF. CDR3 in DNA: TGTGCCAGCAGCTGGGGGGAGTTAGGAGAGCAGTACTTC. The whole variable domain, filled in from reference TRBV7-7 and TRBJ2-7, reads GAGVSQSPRYKVTKRGQDVTLRCDPISSHATLYWYQQALGQGPEFLTYFNYEAQPDKSGLPSDRFSAERPEGSISTLTIQRTEQRDSAMYRCASSWGELGEQYFGPGTRLTVT.

This clone has only one observation. This chain links TRBV6-1 with TRBJ1-3; D is unresolved. With 6 bases removed from V and 8 bases from J, the gap between germline ends came to 20 bases. Germline V lookup: CDR1 MNHNS, CDR2 SASEGT. The CDR3 is made up of 15 amino acids. The CDR3 region is CASSAARQYRDTIYF. In nucleotides, the CDR3 is TGTGCCAGCAGCGCCGCCCGGCAGTACCGGGACACCATATATTTT.

Only one count was recorded for this clone. The genes are TRBV28 and TRBJ1-2; 10 bases agree with TRBD1. The CDR3 spans 16 residues. With 7 bases clipped from V and 5 bases from J, the junction kept 13 bases outside the gene matches. Germline values: CDR1 MDHEN, CDR2 SYDVKM. CDR3 sequence: CASTGGTGETFYGYTF. For the CDR3, the DNA is TGTGCCAGCACCGGCGGGACAGGGGAAACTTTTTATGGCTACACCTTC.

This chain connects TRBV9 to TRBJ2-5; 9 bases are a match to TRBD1. Trimming took 3 bases from V and 4 from J; bases not matched to a gene: 7. The germline V gene has CDR1 SGDLS and CDR2 YYNGEE. The CDR3 is made up of 15 amino acids. This chain's CDR3 is CASSGGQGSRETQYF. The CDR3 DNA reads as TGTGCCAGCAGCGGGGGACAGGGAAGTCGAGAGACCCAGTACTTC.

This chain connects TRBV19 to TRBJ2-7, with TRBD1 matching over 9 bases. CDR3 length: 17 residues. Germline V gene lookup returns CDR1 LNHDA and CDR2 SQIVND (reference sequence). With V trimmed by 6 bases and J by 5 bases, 17 bases remained unmatched. DNA for the CDR3: TGTGCCAGTAGCAACCTACTTTCCGGGACAGGGATCAACGAGCAGTACTTC. It specifies CASSNLLSGTGINEQYF.

The chain links TRBV19 to TRBJ1-2; 10 positions agree with TRBD1. Germline V gives CDR1 LNHDA, CDR2 SQIVND (reference sequence). V lost 1 base, J lost 9 bases, and 5 bases stayed unmatched. This CDR3 spans 14 amino acids. The CDR3 region is CASSIGETGGRYTF. The CDR3 DNA follows: TGTGCCAGTAGTATAGGGGAGACAGGGGGCCGCTACACCTTC.

The V gene is TRBV7-8, the J gene TRBJ2-1, with TRBD2 identical over 7 bases. Germline V gene lookup returns CDR1 SGHVS and CDR2 FQNEAQ. With V trimmed by 2 bases and J by 5 bases, 9 bases remained unmatched. This CDR3 has 16 residues. CDR3 in amino acids: CASSLWVGRRDNEQFF. CDR3 in DNA: TGTGCCAGCAGCTTATGGGTCGGGAGGAGGGACAATGAGCAGTTCTTC.

This sequence joins TRBV27 and TRBJ2-1, with 9 nucleotides matching TRBD2. Germline loops: CDR1 MNHEY, CDR2 SMNVEV (reference sequence). Losses at the gene ends were 2 bases for V and 0 bases for J; bases not matched to a gene: 5. The CDR3 runs to 17 residues. The CDR3 is CASSLIRGRVSYNEQFF. The CDR3 DNA reads TGTGCCAGCAGTTTAATCCGCGGGAGGGTCTCCTACAATGAGCAGTTCTTC.

The chain uses TRBV5-1 and TRBJ2-5; 13 nucleotides match TRBD2. The CDR3 totals 17 residues. J lost 4 bases, V lost 4 bases, and 10 bases had no gene match. Germline V gene lookup returns CDR1 SGHRS and CDR2 YFSETQ. CDR3 protein: CASSLRTSGSRRETQYF. The CDR3, as DNA: TGCGCCAGCAGCCTCCGGACTAGCGGGAGTAGGAGAGAGACCCAGTACTTC.

The chain links TRBV7-6 to TRBJ2-7, with TRBD2 matching 9 bases. The CDR3 consists of 14 residues. Trimming took 5 bases from V and 5 from J; bases not matched to a gene: 7. Germline loops: CDR1 SGHVS, CDR2 FNYEAQ. The CDR3 loop reads CASSIGTSFHEQYF. The CDR3, as DNA: TGTGCCAGCAGCATAGGGACTAGCTTCCACGAGCAGTACTTC.

A word on this clone: Other DNA sequences in this specimen translate into the identical CDR3. The chain carries TRBV5-1 and TRBJ2-7; 9 nucleotides align to TRBD2. The CDR3 has 15 amino acids. Germline V gives CDR1 SGHRS, CDR2 YFSETQ. Trimming cost V 0 bases and J 3 bases; bases outside gene matches: 4. The CDR3 loop is CASSLGTSDYYEQYF. Written as DNA, the CDR3 is TGCGCCAGCAGCTTGGGGACTAGCGATTACTACGAGCAGTACTTC.